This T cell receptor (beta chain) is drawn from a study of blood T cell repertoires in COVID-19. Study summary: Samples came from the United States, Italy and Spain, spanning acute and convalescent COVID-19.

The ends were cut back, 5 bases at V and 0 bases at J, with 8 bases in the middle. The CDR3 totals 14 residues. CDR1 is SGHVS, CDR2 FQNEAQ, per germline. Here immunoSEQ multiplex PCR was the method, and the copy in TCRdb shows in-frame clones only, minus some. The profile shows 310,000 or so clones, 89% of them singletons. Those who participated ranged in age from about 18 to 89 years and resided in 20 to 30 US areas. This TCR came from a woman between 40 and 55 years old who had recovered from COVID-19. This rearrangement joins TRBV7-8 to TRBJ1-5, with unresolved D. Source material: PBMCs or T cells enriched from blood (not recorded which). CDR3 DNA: TGTGCCAGCAGCGGTTTAGATAGCAATCAGCCCCAGCATTTT. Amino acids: CASSGLDSNQPQHF. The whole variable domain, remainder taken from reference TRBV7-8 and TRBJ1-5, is GAGVSQSPRYKVAKRGQDVALRCDPISGHVSLFWYQQALGQGPEFLTYFQNEAQLDKSGLPSDRFFAERPEGSVSTLKIQRTQQEDSAVYLCASSGLDSNQPQHFGDGTRLSIL.